This record concerns one T cell receptor (beta chain) sequence. TCRdb keeps only in-frame clones here, not all; method: immunoSEQ multiplex PCR. The sample gives approximately 220,000 clones, roughly 90% of which show up once; 2.6% is in the top ten. Trimming took 5 bases from V and 10 from J; bases not matched to a gene: 3. This CDR3 has 11 residues. The sample belongs to a study of blood T cell repertoires in COVID-19. The clonotype comes from a woman under 40 with acute COVID-19. This sequence joins TRBV12-3 or TRBV12-4 and TRBJ1-1; 8 bases agree with TRBD1. The sample comprised PBMCs or T cells enriched from blood (not recorded which). The CDR3 DNA sequence: TGTGCCAGCAGTGTCGGACAGGGAGCTTTCTTT. Translation gives CASSVGQGAFF.